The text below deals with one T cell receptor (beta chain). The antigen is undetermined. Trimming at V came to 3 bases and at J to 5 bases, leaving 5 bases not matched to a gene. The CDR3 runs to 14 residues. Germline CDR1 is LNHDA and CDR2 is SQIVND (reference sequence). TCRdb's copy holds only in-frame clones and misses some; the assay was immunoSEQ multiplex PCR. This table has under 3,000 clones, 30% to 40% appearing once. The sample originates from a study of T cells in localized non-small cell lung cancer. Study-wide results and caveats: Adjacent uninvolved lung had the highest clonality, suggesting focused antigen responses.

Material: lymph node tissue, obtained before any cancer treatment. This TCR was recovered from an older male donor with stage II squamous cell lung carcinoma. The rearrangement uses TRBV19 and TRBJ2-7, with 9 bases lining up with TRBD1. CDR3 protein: CASSIGQGWNEQYF. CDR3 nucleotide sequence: TGTGCCAGTAGTATTGGACAGGGGTGGAACGAGCAGTACTTC.